The rows below give T cell receptor beta chains drawn from one sample of a study of blood T cell repertoires in COVID-19. Profiling relied on immunoSEQ multiplex PCR, and the TCRdb table lists in-frame clones only, not all of them. The repertoire consists of over 110,000 clones, with under 80% occurring once and the leading ten covering around 13%. The sequencing sample was made of peripheral blood. These receptors were obtained from a man older than 75 with acute or convalescent COVID-19. Each CDR3 is given with its conserved first and last residue. Each record gives: V gene, clone size, D gene, J gene, CDR3 DNA, CDR3 protein. The D gene is left open where the match is weak. Clone size, where shown, is once, few, many, or a class for clones that have expanded.

TRBV5-8	-	TRBD1	TRBJ2-6	TGTGCCAGCAGATATCGACAGGGCGAAGGCTCTGGGGCCAACGTCCTGACTTTC	CASRYRQGEGSGANVLTF
TRBV21-1	-	-	TRBJ2-1	TGTGCCAGCAGCCCCAGGGCGGGGGCCTACAATGAGCAGTTCTTC	CASSPRAGAYNEQFF
TRBV6-1	few	TRBD1	TRBJ2-7	TGTGCCAGCAGTGACGACAGGGGAAACGAGCAGTACTTC	CASSDDRGNEQYF
TRBV6-5	-	-	TRBJ1-3	TGTGCCAGCAGTTCCCTGACAGCTTCTGGAAACACCATATATTTT	CASSSLTASGNTIYF
TRBV7-9	-	-	TRBJ1-2	TGTGCCAGCAGCTTAAGGGGGGGCTATGGCTACACCTTC	CASSLRGGYGYTF
TRBV30	few	TRBD2	TRBJ2-1	TGTGCCTGGAGTGCAGGACTAGCGGGCAGCAATGAGCAGTTCTTC	CAWSAGLAGSNEQFF
TRBV2	-	TRBD1	TRBJ2-1	TGTGCCAGCAGAGCAACCGGGACAGGACTGAATGAGCAGTTCTTC	CASRATGTGLNEQFF
TRBV7-2	-	-	TRBJ1-5	TGTGCCAGCAGCTCCGAGACAAATCAGCCCCAGCATTTT	CASSSETNQPQHF
TRBV7-3	-	-	TRBJ2-1	TGTGCCAGCAGCTTAAGCAAACAGTACGATTACAATGAGCAGTTCTTC	CASSLSKQYDYNEQFF
TRBV25-1	-	-	TRBJ1-2	TGTGCCAGCAGTGAATCCGGCTGGGAGGGGTCTGGCTACACCTTC	CASSESGWEGSGYTF
TRBV10-2	-	-	TRBJ1-3	TGCGCCAGCAGGGAGCACGGTGATTACTCTGGAAACACCATATATTTT	CASREHGDYSGNTIYF
TRBV5-1	-	-	TRBJ1-1	TGCGCCAGCAGCTTGGGGGCGGGCACTGAAGCTTTCTTT	CASSLGAGTEAFF
TRBV28	-	TRBD2	TRBJ2-5	TGTGCCAGCAGTTTACAGCGGGGGGGCCAAACCCAGTACTTC	CASSLQRGGQTQYF
TRBV11-2	-	-	TRBJ2-5	TGTGCCAGCAGCTCGAGCCTCTCTCAGTACTTC	CASSSSLSQYF
TRBV11-2	-	TRBD2	TRBJ2-5	TGTGCCAGCAGCTTCAGCGGGACTGGTGAGACCCAGTACTTC	CASSFSGTGETQYF
TRBV7-9	-	-	TRBJ2-3	TGTGCCAGCAGCCACGTGTTATCAGGGACAGATACGCAGTATTTT	CASSHVLSGTDTQYF
TRBV28	few	-	TRBJ1-3	TGTGCCAGCAGTTACACCTCCTCTGGAAACACCATATATTTT	CASSYTSSGNTIYF
TRBV5-6	-	-	TRBJ2-6	TGTGCCAGCAGCTCCGGGACTTGGTACTTCTCTGGGGCCAACGTCCTGACTTTC	CASSSGTWYFSGANVLTF
TRBV6-6	-	TRBD1	TRBJ2-5	TGTGCCAGCAAACAGGGGCAAGAGACCCAGTACTTC	CASKQGQETQYF
TRBV7-2	-	TRBD2	TRBJ2-3	TGTGCCAGCAGCGGTCACCTATCGGGGGGGGCGAGGACGCAGTATTTT	CASSGHLSGGARTQYF
TRBV7-3	few	-	TRBJ2-1	TGTGCCAGCAGCCACGCGGACAGATACAATGAGCAGTTCTTC	CASSHADRYNEQFF
TRBV7-2	-	TRBD1	TRBJ1-2	TGTGCCAGCAGCTTAGGACAGGGTGCTAACTATGGCTACACCTTC	CASSLGQGANYGYTF